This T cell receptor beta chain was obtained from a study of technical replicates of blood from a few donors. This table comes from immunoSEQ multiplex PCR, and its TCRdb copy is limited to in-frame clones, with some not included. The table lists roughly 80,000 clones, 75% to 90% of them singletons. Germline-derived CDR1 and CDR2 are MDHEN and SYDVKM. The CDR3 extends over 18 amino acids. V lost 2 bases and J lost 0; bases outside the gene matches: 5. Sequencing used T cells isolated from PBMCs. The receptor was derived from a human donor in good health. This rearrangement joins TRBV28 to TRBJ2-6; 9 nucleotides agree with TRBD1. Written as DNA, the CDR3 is TGTGCCAGCAGTTTAGTGATGACAGGGGGCTCTGGGGCCAACGTCCTGACTTTC. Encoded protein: CASSLVMTGGSGANVLTF.